This is a list of T cell receptor beta chains from one sample in a study of cytomegalovirus exposure and HLA in healthy donors. The table came from immunoSEQ multiplex PCR; TCRdb's copy has only in-frame clones and leaves some out. The table includes around 70,000 clones, 72% detected once. Sequencing was done on a sample of PBMCs. These receptor sequences come from a woman aged 40 to 55 in good health and CMV-seropositive. CDR3s include the opening cysteine and the closing phenylalanine or tryptophan. A D gene is named only where the DNA matches it firmly. Rows give clone size only sometimes, using once, few, many, or a class for an expanded clone.

CDR3 DNA	CDR3 protein	D gene	clone size	V gene	J gene
TGTGCCAGCAGTGACCAGGCCTCTGGGGCCAACGTCCTGACTTTC	CASSDQASGANVLTF	-	once	TRBV6-1	TRBJ2-6
TGTGCCAGCAGCCCCGGGACAGGGGGACACACCGGGGAGCTGTTTTTT	CASSPGTGGHTGELFF	TRBD1	-	TRBV7-3	TRBJ2-2
TGTGCCATAGCGGAAGTCTCTGGGGCCAACGTCCTGACTTTC	CAIAEVSGANVLTF	-	few	TRBV6-1	TRBJ2-6
TGCGCCAGCAGCTTCGAGTCTCGGGAGACCCAGTACTTC	CASSFESRETQYF	-	-	TRBV5-1	TRBJ2-5
TGTGCCAGCAGCCGGGACAGGGGCCGCACAGATACGCAGTATTTT	CASSRDRGRTDTQYF	TRBD1	-	TRBV7-3	TRBJ2-3
TGCGCCAGCCAGAGGGGGGGAGGCACAGATACGCAGTATTTT	CASQRGGGTDTQYF	-	-	TRBV5-1	TRBJ2-3
TGTGCCAGCAGCTTAGGACGGTTCGGGGGAGGTAGGACTGAAGCTTTCTTT	CASSLGRFGGGRTEAFF	-	-	TRBV7-9	TRBJ1-1
TGTGCCAGCAGCAAAGTCCTGGCTAGCGGGGGGGATCATTTT	CASSKVLASGGDHF	-	-	TRBV21-1	TRBJ2-3
TGTGCCAGCAGCTTACAGGGGGACACTGAAGCTTTCTTT	CASSLQGDTEAFF	TRBD1	few	TRBV5-8	TRBJ1-1
TGCAGTGGTATGCGGGGCTCCGAGCAGTACTTC	CSGMRGSEQYF	-	-	TRBV20-1	TRBJ2-7
TGTGCCAGCTCGCCGGAGACAGGGGTTCGCTATGGCTACACCTTC	CASSPETGVRYGYTF	TRBD1	once	TRBV18	TRBJ1-2
TGTGCCAGCAGTACCGGACTAGCGGGGGGGCGTACGCAGTATTTT	CASSTGLAGGRTQYF	TRBD2	once	TRBV6-5	TRBJ2-3
TGTGCCAGCAGCTTACGCGGGAACACTGAAGCTTTCTTT	CASSLRGNTEAFF	-	-	TRBV7-9	TRBJ1-1
TGTGCCAGCAGCTCGGGACTAACGGTACAAGAGACCCAGTACTTC	CASSSGLTVQETQYF	TRBD2	-	TRBV7-6	TRBJ2-5
TGTGCCAGCAGCTTGATAGCGGGGGGGCTTGATACGCAGTATTTT	CASSLIAGGLDTQYF	TRBD2	few	TRBV5-6	TRBJ2-3
TGTGCCAGCAGCCGGGACAGGGGAACTGAAGCTTTCTTT	CASSRDRGTEAFF	TRBD1	-	TRBV7-8	TRBJ1-1
TGCGCCAGCAGCTTAGGACAGGGGGGGGATACGCAGTATTTT	CASSLGQGGDTQYF	TRBD1	-	TRBV5-1	TRBJ2-3
TGTGCCAGCAGTTACACTAGTTGGGGGGAGCTGTTTTTT	CASSYTSWGELFF	-	few	TRBV6-7	TRBJ2-2
TGTGCCAGCTCACCACTACCACAGGGATCTGGAAACACCATATATTTT	CASSPLPQGSGNTIYF	-	-	TRBV18	TRBJ1-3
TGTGCCAGCAGCCCCAGGGCCGACTATGGCTACACCTTC	CASSPRADYGYTF	-	-	TRBV6-6	TRBJ1-2
TGTGCCAGGAAGGACAGGGGGGTTTCAAACTATGGCTACACCTTC	CARKDRGVSNYGYTF	TRBD1	-	TRBV6-4	TRBJ1-2
TGTGCCAGCAGCCAAGCGGGGGGGTACAATGAGCAGTTCTTC	CASSQAGGYNEQFF	TRBD2	few	TRBV11-3	TRBJ2-1
TGTGCCAGCAGCTTGGGACTCTCTGGCGGGACCCAGTACTTC	CASSLGLSGGTQYF	-	once	TRBV7-3	TRBJ2-5
TGTGCCAGCAGCGCCGGGCTAGCGGGGACGTACGAGCAGTACTTC	CASSAGLAGTYEQYF	TRBD2	-	TRBV6-1	TRBJ2-7
TGTGCCAGCAGAGCGTCGGGGTACGAATCACCCCTCCACTTT	CASRASGYESPLHF	-	-	TRBV6-5	TRBJ1-6
TGTGCCAGCAGAAGACAGGGGCCGAGCAATCAGCCCCAGCATTTT	CASRRQGPSNQPQHF	TRBD1	-	TRBV6-1	TRBJ1-5
TGTGCCAGCAGTTCTCAGGGGGAAATGGTCGGGGAGCTGTTTTTT	CASSSQGEMVGELFF	TRBD1	few	TRBV2	TRBJ2-2
TGTGCCGGCAGTCATTCGGGGGGTGTCACTGAAGCTTTCTTT	CAGSHSGGVTEAFF	-	-	TRBV2	TRBJ1-1
TGTGCCATCAGTGAGATCGCTAGCGGGGGTTCGGACGAGCAGTACTTC	CAISEIASGGSDEQYF	TRBD2	-	TRBV10-3	TRBJ2-7
TGCGCCAGCCGGGATGGGACAGGCCCTACTGAAGCTTTCTTT	CASRDGTGPTEAFF	TRBD1	-	TRBV5-1	TRBJ1-1
TGTGCCAGCAGAATAGGGGGCCCCACCTACGAGCAGTACTTC	CASRIGGPTYEQYF	TRBD1	-	TRBV2	TRBJ2-7
TGCAGCGCAGGGGTAGCCCAAGAGACCCAGTACTTC	CSAGVAQETQYF	-	once	TRBV29-1	TRBJ2-5
TGCGCCAGCAGCTCACAGGCCGATACGCAGTATTTT	CASSSQADTQYF	-	-	TRBV5-1	TRBJ2-3
TGTGCCAGCAGTTATAGAACAGGAACAGATACGCAGTATTTT	CASSYRTGTDTQYF	-	-	TRBV6-5	TRBJ2-3
TGTGCCATCAGTGATCGGGACTCTCTGGCCCAGTACTTC	CAISDRDSLAQYF	-	once	TRBV10-3	TRBJ2-5
TGCGCCAGCAGCTTATCACAGGGCCCCCAAGAGACCCAGTACTTC	CASSLSQGPQETQYF	-	-	TRBV5-1	TRBJ2-5
TGCGCCAGCAGCTTGGTCAATGAGGAGCAGTACTTC	CASSLVNEEQYF	-	few	TRBV5-1	TRBJ2-7
TGTGCCATCAGTGAGTCGTCGGGATTAGGCTACACCTTC	CAISESSGLGYTF	-	few	TRBV10-3	TRBJ1-2
TGTGCCAGCAGCCCCGATTGGCCGGGACAGAACACTGAAGCTTTCTTT	CASSPDWPGQNTEAFF	-	-	TRBV7-9	TRBJ1-1
TGCGCCAGCAGGAAAGAACCAGGTGATTCGCCCCTCCACTTT	CASRKEPGDSPLHF	-	-	TRBV10-1	TRBJ1-6
TGTGCCAGCAGTCCCCGCATGAACAGGGGGTTTGAAGCTTTCTTT	CASSPRMNRGFEAFF	TRBD1	-	TRBV27	TRBJ1-1